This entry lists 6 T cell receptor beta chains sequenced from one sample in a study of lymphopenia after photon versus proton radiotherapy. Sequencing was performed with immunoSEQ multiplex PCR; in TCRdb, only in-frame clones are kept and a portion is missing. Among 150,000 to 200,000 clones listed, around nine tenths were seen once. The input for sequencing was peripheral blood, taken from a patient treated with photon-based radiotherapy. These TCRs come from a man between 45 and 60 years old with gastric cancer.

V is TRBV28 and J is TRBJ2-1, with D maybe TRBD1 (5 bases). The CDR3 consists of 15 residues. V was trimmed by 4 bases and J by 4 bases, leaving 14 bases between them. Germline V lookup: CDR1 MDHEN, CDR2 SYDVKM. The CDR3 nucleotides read TGTGCCAGCAGTTCTGCGGACAAATTATACAATGAGCAGTTCTTC. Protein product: CASSSADKLYNEQFF.

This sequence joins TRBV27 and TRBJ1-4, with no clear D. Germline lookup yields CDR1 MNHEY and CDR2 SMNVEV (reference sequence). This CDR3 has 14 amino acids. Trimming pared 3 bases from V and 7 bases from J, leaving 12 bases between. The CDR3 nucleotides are TGTGCCAGCAGTTTCTATGGGCGGGGTGAAAAACTGTTTTTT. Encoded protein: CASSFYGRGEKLFF. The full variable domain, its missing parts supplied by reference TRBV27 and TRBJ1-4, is EAQVTQNPRYLITVTGKKLTVTCSQNMNHEYMSWYRQDPGLGLRQIYYSMNVEVTDKGDVPEGYKVSRKEKRNFPLILESPSPNQTSLYFCASSFYGRGEKLFFGSGTQLSVL.

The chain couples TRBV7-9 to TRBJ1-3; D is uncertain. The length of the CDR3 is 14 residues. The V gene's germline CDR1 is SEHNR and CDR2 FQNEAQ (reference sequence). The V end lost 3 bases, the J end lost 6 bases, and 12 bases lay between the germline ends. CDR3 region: CASSFREALNTIYF. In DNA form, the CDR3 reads TGTGCCAGCAGCTTCCGAGAAGCCTTAAACACCATATATTTT.

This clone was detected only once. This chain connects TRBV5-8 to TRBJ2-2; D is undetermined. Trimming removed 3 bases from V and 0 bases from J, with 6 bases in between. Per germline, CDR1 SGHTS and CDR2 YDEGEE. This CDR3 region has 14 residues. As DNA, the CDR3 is TGTGCCAGCAGCTCTTACTCGAACACCGGGGAGCTGTTTTTT. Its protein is CASSSYSNTGELFF.

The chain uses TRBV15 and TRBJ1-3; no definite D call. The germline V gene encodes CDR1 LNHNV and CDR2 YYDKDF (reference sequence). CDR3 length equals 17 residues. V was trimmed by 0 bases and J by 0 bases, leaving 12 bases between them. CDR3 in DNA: TGTGCCACCAGCAGAGATAGGAGGGTTCTCTCTGGAAACACCATATATTTT. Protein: CATSRDRRVLSGNTIYF.

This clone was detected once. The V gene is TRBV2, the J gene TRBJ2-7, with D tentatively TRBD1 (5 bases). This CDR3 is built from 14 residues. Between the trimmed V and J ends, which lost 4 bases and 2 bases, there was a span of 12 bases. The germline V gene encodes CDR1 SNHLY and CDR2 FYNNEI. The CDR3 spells CASSVEQGTYEQYF. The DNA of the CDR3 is TGTGCCAGCAGTGTGGAGCAGGGCACCTACGAGCAGTACTTC.